One and the same sample provided the 28 T cell receptor beta chains below, sequenced in a study of T cell repertoires in cytomegalovirus infection. TCRdb used MiXCR to reprocess the reads, holding one entry per CDR3 protein. Of fewer than 550,000 distinct CDR3 sequences listed, approximately 26% are singletons. The sequencing input was PBMCs. The source is a human donor in good health (CMV status not recorded). Some clones in this sample may be carry-over from other donors' samples.

The chain has TRBV20-1 and TRBJ1-5; D remains ambiguous. The CDR3 spans 13 residues. Germline CDR1 is DFQATT and CDR2 is SNEGSKA (reference sequence). Trimming left V 5 bases short and J 6 bases short, with 14 bases between. CDR3 bases: TGCAGTGCTTATAACAGAGGAGGTCAGCCCCAGCATTTT. Protein sequence: CSAYNRGGQPQHF.

The rearrangement links TRBV25-1 to TRBJ2-7; perhaps TRBD2 as D (7 bases). The V end was cut by 4 bases, the J end by 0 bases, with 13 bases between. This CDR3 is built from 15 residues. The germline V gene has CDR1 MGHDK and CDR2 SYGVNS. The CDR3, as DNA: TGTGCCAGCAGTGTAGGGGGAGGGCGCTCCTACGAGCAGTACTTC. This encodes CASSVGGGRSYEQYF.

This clonotype came up a few times. The chain combines TRBV7-8 with TRBJ2-2; no firm D call. Germline CDR1 and CDR2: SGHVS and FQNEAQ. The V gene lost 5 bases and the J gene lost 8 bases, with 18 bases spanning the gap. This CDR3 comprises 15 residues. CDR3 nucleotide sequence: TGTGCCAGCAGCCCAGTGGGTTTAAGTACAGGGGAGCTGTTTTTT. Amino acids: CASSPVGLSTGELFF.

The CDR3 loop reads CASSYATGGTYEQYF. For the CDR3, the DNA is TGTGCCAGCAGTTACGCGACAGGAGGCACCTACGAGCAGTACTTC. This sequence joins TRBV6-5 and TRBJ2-7; possible D gene TRBD1, 6 bases. The germline gives CDR1 MNHEY, CDR2 SVGAGI. The CDR3 spans 15 residues. V was clipped by 2 bases and J by 2 bases, with 13 bases between them.

This clonotype was counted many times. The genes are TRBV7-2 and TRBJ1-1, with 7 bases that match TRBD1. The germline gives CDR1 SGHTA, CDR2 FQGNSA. The trim removed 2 bases at V and 0 bases at J, leaving 6 bases unmatched. The CDR3 loop spans 16 amino acids. CDR3 sequence: CASSLKDRALNTEAFF. The CDR3 DNA sequence: TGTGCCAGCAGCTTAAAAGACAGGGCCTTGAACACTGAAGCTTTCTTT.

This chain uses TRBV29-1 with TRBJ1-4; D gene uncertain. V lost 6 bases and J lost 0, with 8 bases in between. Germline CDR1 is SQVTM and CDR2 is ANQGSEA. The CDR3 runs 13 residues. CDR3: CSVSEATNEKLFF. CDR3 coding DNA: TGCAGCGTGTCGGAGGCAACTAATGAAAAACTGTTTTTT. The whole variable domain, filled in from reference TRBV29-1 and TRBJ1-4, reads SAVISQKPSRDICQRGTSLTIQCQVDSQVTMMFWYRQQPGQSLTLIATANQGSEATYESGFVIDKFPISRPNLTFSTLTVSNMSPEDSSIYLCSVSEATNEKLFFGSGTQLSVL.

The J gene is TRBJ2-7, the V gene TRBV7-2; 8 bases align to TRBD2. With 4 bases clipped from V and 2 bases from J, the junction kept 7 bases outside the gene matches. There are 15 residues in the CDR3. Germline V gives CDR1 SGHTA, CDR2 FQGNSA. CDR3 nucleotide sequence: TGTGCCAGCAGCTCAGAAAAAGCGGGAGCCTACGAGCAGTACTTC. This sequence encodes CASSSEKAGAYEQYF. Using reference TRBV7-2 and TRBJ2-7 for the parts outside the CDR3, the full variable domain is GAGVSQSPSNKVTEKGKDVELRCDPISGHTALYWYRQSLGQGLEFLIYFQGNSAPDKSGLPSDRFSAERTGGSVSTLTIQRTQQEDSAVYLCASSSEKAGAYEQYFGPGTRLTVT.

The gene calls are TRBV20-1 and TRBJ2-5, with D tentatively TRBD2 (6 bases). V gave up 3 bases and J gave up 4 bases, with 21 bases separating them. Germline CDR1 reads DFQATT; CDR2 reads SNEGSKA (reference sequence). The CDR3 totals 16 residues. The CDR3 reads CSASDSSAGRGETQYF. The CDR3 nucleotides read TGCAGTGCTAGTGATTCTAGCGCCGGGAGAGGAGAGACCCAGTACTTC.

This clonotype occurred a few times. Here the CDR3 DNA reads TGTGCCAGCAGCCGAACACAGGGTTTTGGGACAGATACGCAGTATTTT. The encoded protein is CASSRTQGFGTDTQYF. This chain uses TRBV11-2 with TRBJ2-3, with D perhaps matching TRBD1 (6 bases). CDR1 is SGHAT and CDR2 is FQNNGV in the germline V gene. Deletions cut 5 bases from V and 3 bases from J, with 18 bases between. The CDR3 runs 16 residues.

This clonotype showed up many times. V gene TRBV19 combines with J gene TRBJ2-3; D is ambiguous. This CDR3 comprises 12 residues. The germline CDR1 and CDR2 sequences are LNHDA and SQIVND (reference sequence). V lost 3 bases and J 4 bases, leaving 5 bases between the germline ends. For the CDR3, the DNA is TGTGCCAGTAGTATTCAGGCAGATACGCAGTATTTT. Translated: CASSIQADTQYF.

The genes are TRBV6-7 and TRBJ2-7; D possibly corresponds to TRBD1 (5 bases). TRBV6-7 is an ORF, with its function uncertain. Trimming stripped 5 bases from V and 3 bases from J, with 11 bases between. The CDR3 has 13 amino acids. CDR3 amino acids: CASSTDKGYEQYV. For the CDR3, the DNA is TGTGCCAGCAGTACGGACAAGGGCTACGAGCAGTACGTC.

In its sample, this clonotype was seen a few times. This sequence joins TRBV29-1 and TRBJ1-1, with unresolved D. Germline V CDR1 and CDR2: SQVTM, ANQGSEA. Trimming removed 3 bases from V and 4 bases from J, with 15 bases in between. CDR3 length: 14 amino acids. The CDR3 here is CSVDQGRFVTEAFF. Here the CDR3 DNA reads TGCAGCGTTGACCAAGGCAGGTTCGTCACTGAAGCTTTCTTT.

The rearrangement uses TRBV4-1 and TRBJ2-2; 7 nucleotides line up with TRBD2. Germline trimming cut 1 base from V and 7 bases from J; bases unmatched to any gene: 9. The length of the CDR3 is 16 residues. CDR1 MGHRA and CDR2 YSYEKL come from the germline V gene. The CDR3 reads CASSQGLADGDGELFF. In DNA, the CDR3 is TGCGCCAGCAGCCAAGGCCTAGCGGACGGGGACGGGGAGCTGTTTTTT.

V is TRBV13 and J is TRBJ2-7, with D perhaps matching TRBD2 (6 bases). V was trimmed by 6 bases and J by 7 bases, leaving 13 bases between them. The germline gives CDR1 PRHDT, CDR2 FYEKMQ (reference sequence). This CDR3 is 12 amino acids long. The CDR3 protein is CASSLGTWEQYV. In DNA, the CDR3 is TGTGCCAGCAGTTTGGGGACTTGGGAGCAGTACGTC.

The rearrangement joins TRBV19 to TRBJ1-5; D might be TRBD1 (6 bases). The germline gives CDR1 LNHDA, CDR2 SQIVND (reference sequence). The CDR3 extends over 16 amino acids. V lost 5 bases and J 2 bases, leaving 16 bases between the germline ends. Here the CDR3 DNA reads TGTGCCAGTAGTCTTACCCGGGACACGGGCAATCAGCCCCAGCATTTT. Translating gives CASSLTRDTGNQPQHF.

This clonotype came up a few times. The chain recombines TRBV6-2 or TRBV6-3 with TRBJ2-7; D is uncertain. The CDR3 consists of 11 residues. Germline values: CDR1 MNHEY, CDR2 SVGEGT. V gave up 0 bases and J gave up 5 bases, with 2 bases separating them. CDR3 protein: CASSYSNEQYV. The CDR3 nucleotides read TGTGCCAGCAGTTACTCAAACGAGCAGTACGTC.

This clonotype was detected a few times. This chain joins TRBV6-1 and TRBJ1-1; 8 bases fit TRBD1. CDR1 and CDR2 from the germline V gene are MNHNS and SASEGT. V trimming: 3 bases; J trimming: 4 bases; junction bases outside the gene matches: 4. The CDR3 consists of 14 residues. The CDR3 DNA reads as TGTGCCAGCAGTGACAGGGGGCCAAGCACTGAAGCTTTCTTT. The encoded protein is CASSDRGPSTEAFF.

This clonotype came up many times. The V and J genes are TRBV7-3 and TRBJ2-2; D remains unclear. V lost 2 bases, J lost 2 bases, and 9 bases lay in between. CDR1 is SGHTA and CDR2 is FQGTGA in the germline V gene. This CDR3 contains 15 residues. For the CDR3, the DNA is TGTGCCAGCAGCTTACTTATCGGAAACACCGGGGAGCTGTTTTTT. Translating gives CASSLLIGNTGELFF.

The sample holds a few counts of this clonotype. In DNA form, the CDR3 reads TGTGCCTGGAGGAGACAGGGCGGGGAGCAGTACTTC. It yields the protein CAWRRQGGEQYF. J is TRBJ2-7 and V is TRBV30; 7 bases fit TRBD1. Germline V gene data show CDR1 as GTSNPN and CDR2 as SVGIG (reference sequence). The CDR3 contains 12 residues. The V and J ends lost 3 bases and 7 bases, in that order; junction bases with no gene match: 6.

The V call is TRBV28, the J call TRBJ2-3; the match to TRBD2 covers 10 bases. The germline V gene has CDR1 MDHEN and CDR2 SYDVKM. The CDR3 covers 12 residues. CDR3 region: CATSGYTDTQYF. CDR3 DNA: TGTGCGACTAGCGGGTACACAGATACGCAGTATTTT.

The chain joins TRBV5-1 to TRBJ1-4; 11 bases line up with TRBD1. The CDR3 has 16 amino acids. The V gene's germline CDR1 is SGHRS and CDR2 YFSETQ. Trimming at V came to 1 base and at J to 8 bases, leaving 7 bases not matched to a gene. The chain's CDR3 is CASSLTPGTGGEKLFF. The CDR3, as DNA: TGCGCCAGCAGCTTGACCCCCGGGACAGGGGGAGAAAAACTGTTTTTT.

In this sample, this clonotype turned up a few times. The CDR3 reads CASSQTTREAFF. The CDR3 DNA reads as TGTGCCAGCAGCCAAACCACCCGTGAAGCTTTCTTT. The chain combines TRBV7-2 with TRBJ1-1, with no clear D. V dropped 5 bases and J dropped 7 bases, with 11 bases sitting between them. Germline assignment: CDR1 SGHTA and CDR2 FQGNSA. This CDR3 is 12 amino acids long.

V and J are TRBV19 and TRBJ2-6; tentative D call: TRBD1 (5 bases). This CDR3 is 15 amino acids long. The germline V gene encodes CDR1 LNHDA and CDR2 SQIVND (reference sequence). V was clipped by 3 bases and J by 2 bases, with 8 bases between them. CDR3 amino acids: CASSMTVPGANVLTF. The CDR3 nucleotides read TGTGCCAGTAGTATGACAGTCCCTGGGGCCAACGTCCTGACTTTC.

In its sample, this clonotype was seen many times. The V call is TRBV7-6, the J call TRBJ2-7; D call uncertain. This CDR3 contains 13 residues. V lost 5 bases to trimming and J lost 4 bases, with 12 bases between them. Germline lookup yields CDR1 SGHVS and CDR2 FNYEAQ. CDR3: CASSQYRYYEQYF. DNA of the CDR3: TGTGCCAGCAGCCAATACAGATATTACGAGCAGTACTTC.

The J gene is TRBJ1-2, the V gene TRBV28, with 7 bases matching TRBD1. V trimming: 4 bases; J trimming: 6 bases; junction bases outside the gene matches: 11. Per the germline V gene, CDR1 is MDHEN and CDR2 is SYDVKM. This CDR3 comprises 15 residues. The DNA for the CDR3 is TGTGCCAGCAGTTCCCTCTTGACAGGGAGAAATGGCTACACCTTC. Amino acid sequence: CASSSLLTGRNGYTF.

Points on this clonotype: One base away lies a much larger clone, so this may be a sequencing read error. The chain has TRBV6-8 and TRBJ2-2, with 10 bases lining up with TRBD2. Germline values: CDR1 MNHGY, CDR2 SAAAGT. The CDR3 is 17 amino acids. The CDR3 sequence is CAGSYSVLAGDDGELFF. In DNA form, the CDR3 reads TGTGCCGGCAGTTACTCGGTTCTAGCGGGAGATGACGGGGAGCTGTTTTTT.

This clonotype was seen more than once but under ten times. The rearrangement joins TRBV19 to TRBJ1-5; 8 nucleotides line up with TRBD1. Trimming took 5 bases from V and 6 from J; bases not matched to a gene: 6. The CDR3 has 14 residues. CDR1 and CDR2 from the germline V gene are LNHDA and SQIVND (reference sequence). CDR3 in amino acids: CASSLDRVGQPQHF. In nucleotides, the CDR3 is TGTGCCAGTAGTTTGGACAGGGTTGGTCAGCCCCAGCATTTT.

The rearrangement links TRBV30 to TRBJ2-6, with D tentatively TRBD1 (6 bases). V dropped 5 bases and J dropped 0 bases, with 14 bases sitting between them. CDR1 is GTSNPN, CDR2 SVGIG, per germline (reference sequence). CDR3 length: 16 residues. Here the CDR3 reads CAWDYRVVSGANVLTF. CDR3 coding DNA: TGTGCCTGGGATTACAGGGTCGTCTCTGGGGCCAACGTCCTGACTTTC.